The present TCR beta chain was sequenced within a study of blood T cell repertoires in COVID-19. Assay: immunoSEQ multiplex PCR; the TCRdb copy retains only in-frame clones and omits some. Of 100,000 to 150,000 clones listed, around 87% are singletons. The CDR3 contains 14 residues. Trimming shortened V by 4 bases and J by 6 bases, and 13 bases separated the two germline ends. The V gene's germline CDR1 is LGHNT and CDR2 FRNRAP. The chain has TRBV12-5 and TRBJ2-1, with D tentatively TRBD2 (7 bases). This clonotype was obtained from a man aged 50 to 59 with active COVID-19. Material for sequencing was peripheral blood. CDR3 DNA: TGTGCTAGTGGTTCCGGACTAGGGGGCAATGAGCAGTTCTTC. Its translation is CASGSGLGGNEQFF. Looking up the rest from reference TRBV12-5 and TRBJ2-1 gives the full variable domain: DARVTQTPRHKVTEMGQEVTMRCQPILGHNTVFWYRQTMMQGLELLAYFRNRAPLDDSGMPKDRFSAEMPDATLATLKIQPSEPRDSAVYFCASGSGLGGNEQFFGPGTRLTVL.